Listed below are T cell receptor beta chains from one sample, sequenced in a study of T cell changes during pregnancy in multiple sclerosis. The data were produced by immunoSEQ multiplex PCR, yet TCRdb's version contains in-frame clones alone and is incomplete. The sample holds around 99,000 clones, about 92% seen once. The sample consisted of peripheral blood, taken in the first trimester of pregnancy. Every receptor here comes from a female donor with multiple sclerosis, enrolled in a pregnancy study. The CDR3 runs from the conserved cysteine through the conserved F or W. Fields, in order: clone size, D gene, V gene, J gene, CDR3 DNA, CDR3 protein. A D gene is named only where the DNA matches it firmly. Part of the rows lack a size; the others show once, few, many or a class for expanded clones.

clone size: -; D gene: TRBD1; V gene: TRBV6-6; J gene: TRBJ1-1; CDR3 DNA: TGTGCCAGCAACCACGACAGGGGCACTGAAGCTTTCTTT; CDR3 protein: CASNHDRGTEAFF
clone size: once; D gene: TRBD1; V gene: TRBV15; J gene: TRBJ1-1; CDR3 DNA: TGTGCCACCAGCGGAAACAGGGGACAGAACACTGAAGCTTTCTTT; CDR3 protein: CATSGNRGQNTEAFF
clone size: -; D gene: TRBD1; V gene: TRBV25-1; J gene: TRBJ2-2; CDR3 DNA: TGTGCCAGCAGGGGGACAGGGAACACCGGGGAGCTGTTTTTT; CDR3 protein: CASRGTGNTGELFF
clone size: -; D gene: TRBD2; V gene: TRBV5-1; J gene: TRBJ2-2; CDR3 DNA: TGCGCCACCAGGCCCCCGGGACTAGCGGGAATTTCGGCCGGGGAGCTGTTTTTT; CDR3 protein: CATRPPGLAGISAGELFF
clone size: -; D gene: -; V gene: TRBV9; J gene: TRBJ1-1; CDR3 DNA: TGTGCCAGCAGCGTAGTGCCCGGGAACACTGAAGCTTTCTTT; CDR3 protein: CASSVVPGNTEAFF
clone size: -; D gene: -; V gene: TRBV18; J gene: TRBJ1-3; CDR3 DNA: TGTGCCAGCCGAGGTGGAGGGCTTGGAAACACCATATATTTT; CDR3 protein: CASRGGGLGNTIYF
clone size: -; D gene: TRBD2; V gene: TRBV6-1; J gene: TRBJ2-1; CDR3 DNA: TGTGCCAGCAGGCTGGGACTAGCGCCTTACAATGAGCAGTTCTTC; CDR3 protein: CASRLGLAPYNEQFF
clone size: -; D gene: TRBD1; V gene: TRBV28; J gene: TRBJ1-1; CDR3 DNA: TGTGCCAGCAGTTCTCAGACAGGGGGCGGGTTATGGGGAATACGCACTGAAGCTTTCTTT; CDR3 protein: CASSSQTGGGLWGIRTEAFF
clone size: -; D gene: TRBD1; V gene: TRBV4-1; J gene: TRBJ2-7; CDR3 DNA: TGCGCCAGCAGCCAACAGGGGGTGGGGATCTACGAGCAGTACTTC; CDR3 protein: CASSQQGVGIYEQYF
clone size: -; D gene: TRBD2; V gene: TRBV5-4; J gene: TRBJ2-1; CDR3 DNA: TGTGCCAGCCAGGGCGGGAGTTACAATGAGCAGTTCTTC; CDR3 protein: CASQGGSYNEQFF
clone size: -; D gene: -; V gene: TRBV5-1; J gene: TRBJ1-1; CDR3 DNA: TGCGCCAGCAGCTCTGACAGAACCAAGAACACTGAAGCTTTCTTT; CDR3 protein: CASSSDRTKNTEAFF
clone size: -; D gene: -; V gene: TRBV6-1; J gene: TRBJ1-5; CDR3 DNA: TGTGCCAGCAGTGAAGCGTCTCGGGAGCCCCAGCATTTT; CDR3 protein: CASSEASREPQHF
clone size: -; D gene: TRBD2; V gene: TRBV29-1; J gene: TRBJ2-3; CDR3 DNA: TGCAGCGTTGAGGGTAGCGGGAGGGCCACAATCACAGATACGCAGTATTTT; CDR3 protein: CSVEGSGRATITDTQYF
clone size: -; D gene: -; V gene: TRBV19; J gene: TRBJ1-1; CDR3 DNA: TGTGCCAGTAGACGGTTCCCTCTGAACACTGAAGCTTTCTTT; CDR3 protein: CASRRFPLNTEAFF
clone size: -; D gene: -; V gene: TRBV7-3; J gene: TRBJ1-5; CDR3 DNA: TGTGCCAGCAGCCCAGGGGAATTCGGCAATCAGCCCCAGCATTTT; CDR3 protein: CASSPGEFGNQPQHF
clone size: once; D gene: -; V gene: TRBV5-4; J gene: TRBJ2-3; CDR3 DNA: TGTGCCAGCAGCACGCCAATTCAGGGCACAGATACGCAGTATTTT; CDR3 protein: CASSTPIQGTDTQYF
clone size: -; D gene: -; V gene: TRBV19; J gene: TRBJ1-5; CDR3 DNA: TGTGCCAGTAGTATAGGTACAGCCGCTCAGCCCCAGCATTTT; CDR3 protein: CASSIGTAAQPQHF
clone size: -; D gene: -; V gene: TRBV4-1; J gene: TRBJ2-7; CDR3 DNA: TGCGCCAGCAGCCACGCAGGCCTATCCTACGAGCAGTACTTC; CDR3 protein: CASSHAGLSYEQYF
clone size: once; D gene: -; V gene: TRBV20-1; J gene: TRBJ1-2; CDR3 DNA: TGCAGTGCTAGATCAAACTATGGCTACACCTTC; CDR3 protein: CSARSNYGYTF
clone size: -; D gene: TRBD1; V gene: TRBV7-2; J gene: TRBJ1-3; CDR3 DNA: TGTGCCAGCAGCTTTGACAGGGGGACTGGAAACACCATATATTTT; CDR3 protein: CASSFDRGTGNTIYF
clone size: -; D gene: -; V gene: TRBV7-9; J gene: TRBJ2-3; CDR3 DNA: TGTGCCAGCAGCCACGGCGGGACAGATTATACGCAGTATTTT; CDR3 protein: CASSHGGTDYTQYF
clone size: -; D gene: -; V gene: TRBV15; J gene: TRBJ2-3; CDR3 DNA: TGTGCCACCTCACAGGACTACACAGATACGCAGTATTTT; CDR3 protein: CATSQDYTDTQYF
clone size: -; D gene: TRBD2; V gene: TRBV5-1; J gene: TRBJ2-3; CDR3 DNA: TGCGCCGGCAGCGGGGAGTCCTCAGATACGCAGTATTTT; CDR3 protein: CAGSGESSDTQYF
clone size: -; D gene: TRBD2; V gene: TRBV14; J gene: TRBJ2-3; CDR3 DNA: TGTGCCAGCAGCCCGTTCTGGACTAGTCCAGATACGCAGTATTTT; CDR3 protein: CASSPFWTSPDTQYF
clone size: few; D gene: -; V gene: TRBV4-2; J gene: TRBJ2-3; CDR3 DNA: TGTGCCAGCAGCCAATCGACGGGGGACACAGATACGCAGTATTTT; CDR3 protein: CASSQSTGDTDTQYF
clone size: -; D gene: -; V gene: TRBV20-1; J gene: TRBJ1-1; CDR3 DNA: TGCAGTGCTCGGACACCGGAAGCTTTCTTT; CDR3 protein: CSARTPEAFF
clone size: once; D gene: -; V gene: TRBV2; J gene: TRBJ1-3; CDR3 DNA: TGTGCCAGCGGAGAGGGAGATGCTGGAAACACCATATATTTT; CDR3 protein: CASGEGDAGNTIYF
clone size: once; D gene: -; V gene: TRBV27; J gene: TRBJ2-2; CDR3 DNA: TGTGCCAGCAGTTTAAGTATGGCTGGGGCCAGCGCCGGGGAGCTGTTTTTT; CDR3 protein: CASSLSMAGASAGELFF
clone size: -; D gene: TRBD1; V gene: TRBV7-2; J gene: TRBJ2-5; CDR3 DNA: TGTGCCGTAGGTCAGGGGGCAGGAGAGACCCAGTACTTC; CDR3 protein: CAVGQGAGETQYF
clone size: -; D gene: -; V gene: TRBV19; J gene: TRBJ2-7; CDR3 DNA: TGTGCCAGTAGTATACGGAGGGACGAGCAGTACTTC; CDR3 protein: CASSIRRDEQYF
clone size: -; D gene: TRBD2; V gene: TRBV19; J gene: TRBJ2-7; CDR3 DNA: TGTGCCAGTAGTATGTTGGTAGCGGGAGCCGGTTCCTACGAGCAGTACTTC; CDR3 protein: CASSMLVAGAGSYEQYF
clone size: -; D gene: TRBD2; V gene: TRBV23-1; J gene: TRBJ2-3; CDR3 DNA: TGCGCCAGCAGTCTTTCTAGCGGGGGTTGGGATACGCAGTATTTT; CDR3 protein: CASSLSSGGWDTQYF
clone size: -; D gene: TRBD2; V gene: TRBV29-1; J gene: TRBJ2-3; CDR3 DNA: TGCAGCGTTGACTTACTAGCGAGCACAGATACGCAGTATTTT; CDR3 protein: CSVDLLASTDTQYF
clone size: -; D gene: -; V gene: TRBV2; J gene: TRBJ2-1; CDR3 DNA: TGTGCCAGCAGCCCACGAGCGCGGTCCTACAATGAGCAGTTCTTC; CDR3 protein: CASSPRARSYNEQFF
clone size: -; D gene: TRBD2; V gene: TRBV6-4; J gene: TRBJ2-7; CDR3 DNA: TGTGCCAGCAGTGACTCGGTAAGCGGGAGGGCCTTTGTATTTGGTGAGGAACAACACGAGCAGTACTTC; CDR3 protein: CASSDSVSGRAFVFGEEQHEQYF
clone size: -; D gene: -; V gene: TRBV5-1; J gene: TRBJ1-1; CDR3 DNA: TGCGCCAGCAGCTTGGCAGGGACTACCACTGAAGCTTTCTTT; CDR3 protein: CASSLAGTTTEAFF
clone size: few; D gene: TRBD2; V gene: TRBV5-4; J gene: TRBJ2-1; CDR3 DNA: TGTGCCAGCAGCTTCGGGACTAGCGGGAGCACCTTCGATGAGCAGTTCTTC; CDR3 protein: CASSFGTSGSTFDEQFF
clone size: -; D gene: -; V gene: TRBV18; J gene: TRBJ2-7; CDR3 DNA: TGTGCCAGCTCACCAGCGTTACAGGGCTACGAGCAGTACTTC; CDR3 protein: CASSPALQGYEQYF
clone size: -; D gene: TRBD2; V gene: TRBV6-5; J gene: TRBJ2-1; CDR3 DNA: TGTGCCAGCAGCCCTGGACTAGCGGGAGTCCGGGAGCAGTTCTTC; CDR3 protein: CASSPGLAGVREQFF
clone size: -; D gene: TRBD1; V gene: TRBV11-2; J gene: TRBJ2-6; CDR3 DNA: TGTGCCAGCAGCTTAGTGGGACAGGGATCGACTGGGGCCAACGTCCTGACTTTC; CDR3 protein: CASSLVGQGSTGANVLTF
clone size: -; D gene: -; V gene: TRBV10-3; J gene: TRBJ2-7; CDR3 DNA: TGTGCCATCAGCGACTCAGGGAATCTGCGCGAGCAGTACTTC; CDR3 protein: CAISDSGNLREQYF
clone size: -; D gene: TRBD1; V gene: TRBV4-1; J gene: TRBJ2-7; CDR3 DNA: TGCGCCAGCAGCCAAGAATTTGGGACAGGGCTGTCCGAGCAGTACTTC; CDR3 protein: CASSQEFGTGLSEQYF
clone size: -; D gene: -; V gene: TRBV5-6; J gene: TRBJ2-7; CDR3 DNA: TGTGCCAGCAGCTTGGGGGGAGTGAAGCAGTACTTC; CDR3 protein: CASSLGGVKQYF
clone size: once; D gene: TRBD1; V gene: TRBV18; J gene: TRBJ1-5; CDR3 DNA: TGTGCCAGCTCACATGACAGGGCAAATCAGCCCCAGCATTTT; CDR3 protein: CASSHDRANQPQHF
clone size: -; D gene: -; V gene: TRBV7-9; J gene: TRBJ1-2; CDR3 DNA: TGTGCCAGCAGCTTAGCGCTTGGCAGTAACTATGGCTACACCTTC; CDR3 protein: CASSLALGSNYGYTF